Sequencing of this T cell receptor (beta chain) was carried out in a study of shared clonotypes between healthy human individuals. Produced via immunoSEQ multiplex PCR; TCRdb's table is partial and in-frame only. The sample yields under 850,000 clones, roughly 72% seen once. CDR1 and CDR2 from the germline V gene are SGHRS and YFSETQ. The length of the CDR3 is 14 residues. The ends were cut back, 4 bases at V and 3 bases at J, with 14 bases in the middle. The chain recombines TRBV5-1 with TRBJ2-7; D unresolved. The sample was memory CD4+ T cells sorted from blood. Specified subset: CD45RA-negative fraction. The TCR sequence derives from a woman aged 25 to 39 in good health. The CDR3 here is CASSTLDLYYEQYF. The CDR3 DNA follows: TGCGCCAGCAGCACCTTGGACCTTTACTACGAGCAGTACTTC.